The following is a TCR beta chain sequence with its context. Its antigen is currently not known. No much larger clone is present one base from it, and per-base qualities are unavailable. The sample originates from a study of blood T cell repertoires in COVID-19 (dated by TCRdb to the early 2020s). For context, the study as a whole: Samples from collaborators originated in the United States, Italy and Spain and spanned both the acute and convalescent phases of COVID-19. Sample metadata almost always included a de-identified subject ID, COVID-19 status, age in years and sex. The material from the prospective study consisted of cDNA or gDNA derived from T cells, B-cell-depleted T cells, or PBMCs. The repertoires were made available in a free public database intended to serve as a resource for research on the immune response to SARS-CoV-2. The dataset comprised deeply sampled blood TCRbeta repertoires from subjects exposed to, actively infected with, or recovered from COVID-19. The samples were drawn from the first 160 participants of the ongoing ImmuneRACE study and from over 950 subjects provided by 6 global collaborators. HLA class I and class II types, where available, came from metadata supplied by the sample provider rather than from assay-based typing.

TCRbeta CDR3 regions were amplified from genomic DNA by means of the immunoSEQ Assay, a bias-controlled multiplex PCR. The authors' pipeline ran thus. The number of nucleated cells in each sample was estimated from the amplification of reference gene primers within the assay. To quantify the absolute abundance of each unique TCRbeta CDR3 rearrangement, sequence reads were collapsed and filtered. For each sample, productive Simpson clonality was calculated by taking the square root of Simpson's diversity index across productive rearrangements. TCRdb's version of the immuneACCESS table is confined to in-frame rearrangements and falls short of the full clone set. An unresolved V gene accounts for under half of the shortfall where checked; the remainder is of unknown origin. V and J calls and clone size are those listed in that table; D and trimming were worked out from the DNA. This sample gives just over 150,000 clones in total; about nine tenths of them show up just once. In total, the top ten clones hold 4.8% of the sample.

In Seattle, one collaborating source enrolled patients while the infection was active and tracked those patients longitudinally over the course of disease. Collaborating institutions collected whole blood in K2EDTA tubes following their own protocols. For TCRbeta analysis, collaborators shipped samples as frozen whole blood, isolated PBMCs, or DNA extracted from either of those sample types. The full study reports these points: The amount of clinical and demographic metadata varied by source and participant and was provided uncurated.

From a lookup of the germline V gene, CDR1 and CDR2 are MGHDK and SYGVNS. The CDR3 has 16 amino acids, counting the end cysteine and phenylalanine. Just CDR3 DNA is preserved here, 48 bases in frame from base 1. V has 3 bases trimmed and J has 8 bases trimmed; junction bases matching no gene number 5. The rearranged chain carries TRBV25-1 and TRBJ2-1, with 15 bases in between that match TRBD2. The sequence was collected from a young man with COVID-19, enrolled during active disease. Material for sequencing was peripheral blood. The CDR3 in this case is CASSEAGTSGRYEQFF. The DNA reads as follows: TGTGCCAGCAGTGAGGCCGGGACTAGCGGGAGGTATGAGCAGTTCTTC.